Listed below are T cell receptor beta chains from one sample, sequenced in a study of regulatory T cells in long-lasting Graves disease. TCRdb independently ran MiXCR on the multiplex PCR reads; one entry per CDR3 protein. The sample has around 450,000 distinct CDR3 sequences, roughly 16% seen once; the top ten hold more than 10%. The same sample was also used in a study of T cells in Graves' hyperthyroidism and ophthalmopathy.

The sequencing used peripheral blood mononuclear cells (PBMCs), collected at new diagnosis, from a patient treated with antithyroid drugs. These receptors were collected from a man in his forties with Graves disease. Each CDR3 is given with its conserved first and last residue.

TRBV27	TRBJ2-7	CASSKRTPLSYEQYF
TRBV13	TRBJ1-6	CASSWTGYSPLHF
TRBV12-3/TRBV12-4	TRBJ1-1	CASSLRHMNTEAFF
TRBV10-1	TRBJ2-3	CASSESKTYDTQYF
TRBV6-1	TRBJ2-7	CASQNRESDEQYF
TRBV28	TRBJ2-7	CASSLIREQYF
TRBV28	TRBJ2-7	CASSAGTAALF
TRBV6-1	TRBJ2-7	CASREPLAYEQYF
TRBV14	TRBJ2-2	CASSQAGLAGELFF
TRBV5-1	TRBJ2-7	CASSLTDLTYEQYF
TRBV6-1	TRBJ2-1	CASSDPGGRAGNEQFF
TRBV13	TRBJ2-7	CASSLEASGSSYEQYF
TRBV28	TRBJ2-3	CASSLLGPDTQYF
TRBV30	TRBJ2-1	CAWRDNSGRAWNEQFF
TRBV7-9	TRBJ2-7	CASSSTGTGLSGSSYEQYF
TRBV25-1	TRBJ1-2	CASSAMTGGLGYTF
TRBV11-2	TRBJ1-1	CASSSIWGGPVSTEAFF
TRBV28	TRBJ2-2	CASSLSGLAGGSVTGELFF
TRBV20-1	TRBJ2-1	CSAREGTFNNEQFF
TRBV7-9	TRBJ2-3	CASRGRTGGTDTQYF
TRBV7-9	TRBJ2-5	CASSYVRGSETQYF
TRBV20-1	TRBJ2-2	CSASKGLPRTGAFLANTGELFF
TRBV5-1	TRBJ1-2	CASSLASPGKKGYTF
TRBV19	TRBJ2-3	CASSMGLAGAADTQYF
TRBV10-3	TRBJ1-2	CAISEGQDANYGYTF
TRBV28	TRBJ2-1	CASSYGGSYNEQFF
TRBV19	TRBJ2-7	CASSTAGVISYEQYF
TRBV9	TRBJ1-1	CASSARQGARTEAFF
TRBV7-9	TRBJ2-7	CASSPGQGGPYEQYF
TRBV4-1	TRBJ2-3	CASSQVRLAGETQYF
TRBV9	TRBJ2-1	CASSVSRGNEQFF
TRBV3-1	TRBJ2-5	CASSQGRRVGEQYF
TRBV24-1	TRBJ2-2	CATSDLGQGVLGELFF
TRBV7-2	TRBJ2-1	CASSLGRLEQFF
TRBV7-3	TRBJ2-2	CASSVTGVTGELFF
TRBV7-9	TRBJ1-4	CASSPRHIREKLFF
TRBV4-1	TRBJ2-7	CASSQGLVQYEQYF
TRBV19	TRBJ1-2	CASRKQDYGYTF
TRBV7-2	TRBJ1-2	CASSPAEHNYGYTF
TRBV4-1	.	CASSQGKGTSRNEQFF
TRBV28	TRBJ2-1	CESASYNEQFF
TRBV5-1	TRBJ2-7	CASSLDGTGIRGEQYF
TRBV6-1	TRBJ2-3	CASSRQVGTDTQYF
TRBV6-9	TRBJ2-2	CASSYSRRTNTGELFF
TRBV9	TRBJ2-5	CASSVSPGTSVQETQYF
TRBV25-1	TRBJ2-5	CASGEDRRPQETQYF
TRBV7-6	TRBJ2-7	CASSLVDSSRDYEQYF